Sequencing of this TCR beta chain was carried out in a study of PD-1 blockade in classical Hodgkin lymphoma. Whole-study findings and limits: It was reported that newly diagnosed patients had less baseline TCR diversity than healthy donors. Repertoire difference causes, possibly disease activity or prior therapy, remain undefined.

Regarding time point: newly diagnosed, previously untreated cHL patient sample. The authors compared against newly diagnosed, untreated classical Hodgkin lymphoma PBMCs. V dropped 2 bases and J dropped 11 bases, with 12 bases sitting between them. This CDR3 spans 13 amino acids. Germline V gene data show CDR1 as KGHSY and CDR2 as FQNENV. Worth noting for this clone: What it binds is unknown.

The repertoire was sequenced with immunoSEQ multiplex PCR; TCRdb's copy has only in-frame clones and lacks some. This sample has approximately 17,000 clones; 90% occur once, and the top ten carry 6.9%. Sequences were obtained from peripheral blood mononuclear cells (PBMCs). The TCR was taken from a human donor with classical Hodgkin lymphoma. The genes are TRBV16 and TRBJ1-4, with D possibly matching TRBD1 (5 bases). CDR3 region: CASSQGGRGKLFF. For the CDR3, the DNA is TGTGCCAGCAGCCAAGGCGGCCGGGGGAAACTGTTTTTT. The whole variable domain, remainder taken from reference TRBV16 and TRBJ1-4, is GEEVAQTPKHLVRGEGQKAKLYCAPIKGHSYVFWYQQVLKNEFKFLISFQNENVFDETGMPKERFSAKCLPNSPCSLEIQATKLEDSAVYFCASSQGGRGKLFFGSGTQLSVL.